This TCR beta chain emerged from a study of neoadjuvant anti-PD-1 for oral cavity cancer. The CDR3 has 16 residues. The germline CDR1 and CDR2 sequences are SEHNR and FQNEAQ (reference sequence). V was pared by 5 bases and J by 4 bases, with 17 bases between. Data came from immunoSEQ multiplex PCR; TCRdb stores just in-frame clones and leaves some out. This table holds more than 12,000 clones, over 55% found once. This clonotype was sampled from a person between 40 and 85 years old with oral cavity squamous cell carcinoma. Sequences were derived from PBMCs, sampled before nivolumab (anti-PD-1) treatment. The chain couples TRBV7-9 to TRBJ2-2, with TRBD1 as a possible D gene (6 bases). The CDR3 nucleotides are TGTGCCAGCAGCCCTTTGCAGGGGCGCGTCACCGGGGAGCTGTTTTTT. As protein: CASSPLQGRVTGELFF.